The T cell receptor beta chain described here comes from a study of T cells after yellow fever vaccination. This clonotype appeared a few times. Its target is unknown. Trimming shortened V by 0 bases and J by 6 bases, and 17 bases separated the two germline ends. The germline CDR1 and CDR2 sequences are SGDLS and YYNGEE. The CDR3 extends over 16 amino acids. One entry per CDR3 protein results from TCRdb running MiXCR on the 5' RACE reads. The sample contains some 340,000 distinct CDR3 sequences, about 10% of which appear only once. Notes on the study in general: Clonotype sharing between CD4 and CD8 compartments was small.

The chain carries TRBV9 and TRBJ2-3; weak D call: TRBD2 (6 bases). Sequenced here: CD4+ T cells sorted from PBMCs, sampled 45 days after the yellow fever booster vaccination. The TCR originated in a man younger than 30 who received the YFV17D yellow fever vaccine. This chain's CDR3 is CASSVDGGRRVDTQYF. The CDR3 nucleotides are TGTGCCAGCAGCGTAGATGGGGGAAGGAGGGTGGATACGCAGTATTTT.